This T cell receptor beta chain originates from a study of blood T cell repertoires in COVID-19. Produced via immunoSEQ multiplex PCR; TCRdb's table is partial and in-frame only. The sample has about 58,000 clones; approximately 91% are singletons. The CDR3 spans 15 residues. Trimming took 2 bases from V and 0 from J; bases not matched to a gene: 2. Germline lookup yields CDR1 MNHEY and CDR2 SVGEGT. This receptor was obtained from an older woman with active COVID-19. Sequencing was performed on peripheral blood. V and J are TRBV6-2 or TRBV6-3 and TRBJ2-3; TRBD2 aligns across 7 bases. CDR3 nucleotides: TGTGCCAGCAGTTACCAAGCGGGGAGCACAGATACGCAGTATTTT. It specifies CASSYQAGSTDTQYF.